This section outlines one T cell receptor beta chain sequence together with its context. The antigen remains unidentified. The treatment here: roughly 11-day PBMC culture with coronavirus spike peptide pools or control peptides (ViraFEST assay). CD4+ T cells that had been cultured provided DNA sequenced with the Oncomine TCR Beta short-read assay. TCRdb recomputed calls from the PCR reads with MiXCR, one row per CDR3 protein. The data contain roughly 20,000 distinct CDR3 sequences, over 50% of them singletons. The sample comes from a study of vaccination and CD4 T cells after COVID-19. About the research overall: Convalescent individuals numbered four females and six males, two being Hispanic.

Deletions cut 5 bases from V and 9 bases from J, with 14 bases between. CDR1 LNHDA and CDR2 SQIVND come from the germline V gene (reference sequence). CDR3 length equals 13 residues. The V call is TRBV19, the J call TRBJ2-1; a possible D gene is TRBD2 (5 bases). The receptor's source is a human donor who had recovered from COVID-19. Sequenced sample: CD4+ T cells from blood, cultured in vitro. CDR3 nucleotide sequence: TGTGCCAGTAGTGCCGACTATTCAGGTGAGCAGTTCTTC. Translating gives CASSADYSGEQFF.